The T cell receptor beta chain under discussion was sequenced for a study of cytomegalovirus exposure and HLA in healthy donors. At the level of the study: Membership in the Caucasian-associated ancestry cluster was found for about four fifths of 300 to 500 genotyped donors.

As regards this clone: Antigen specificity is unknown.

The PCR contained 60 Vbeta and 13 Jbeta primers. TCRdb's table, derived via immunoSEQ multiplex PCR, lists solely in-frame clones and lacks some. In the table there are over 100,000 clones, 63% of which are singletons. Whole-study results and caveats: Analyses of presence/absence relied on an assumption of roughly uniform sequencing depth across donors. A link between a missense DCLRE1C variant and TCR beta V- and J-gene trimming emerged from a later analysis. Three of the chains that were CMV-associated were confirmed in vitro to be specific for CMV antigens.

This receptor was identified in a middle-aged man in good health and CMV-seropositive. Sequencing used PBMCs.

The CDR3 here is CASSQAPSSGLAGGGADTQYF. CDR3 nucleotides: TGTGCCAGCAGCCAAGCCCCATCTTCTGGACTAGCGGGAGGGGGTGCAGATACGCAGTATTTT. The chain recombines TRBV4-2 with TRBJ2-3; 15 bases agree with TRBD2. CDR1 LGHNA and CDR2 YNFKEQ come from the germline V gene. Trimming took 1 base from V and 4 from J; bases not matched to a gene: 15. CDR3 length: 21 amino acids.